Below, 18 T cell receptor beta chains from the same sample are listed, as sequenced in a study of blood T cell repertoires in COVID-19. Sequenced by immunoSEQ multiplex PCR; TCRdb stores in-frame clones only, minus some. The sample lists around 300,000 clones; roughly 86% were seen once. The sequenced material came from peripheral blood. Every receptor here comes from a young man with active or convalescent COVID-19.

The rearrangement uses TRBV4-1 and TRBJ1-5; D gene ambiguous. The ends were cut back, 1 base at V and 2 bases at J, with 21 bases in the middle. CDR3 length equals 19 residues. In germline, CDR1 is MGHRA, CDR2 YSYEKL. The CDR3 is CASSQGPDTIFVRNQPQHF. The CDR3 coding sequence is TGCGCCAGCAGCCAAGGCCCAGATACAATTTTTGTCCGCAATCAGCCCCAGCATTTT.

The rearrangement uses TRBV18 and TRBJ2-2; D is possibly TRBD2 (7 bases). CDR1 is KGHSH and CDR2 is LQKENI in the germline V gene. Trimming took off 0 bases at V and 1 base at J, with 12 bases between the two ends. The CDR3 is 17 residues long. The CDR3 protein is CASSPPGGGQNTGELFF. CDR3 DNA sequence: TGTGCCAGCTCACCACCTGGGGGGGGCCAGAACACCGGGGAGCTGTTTTTT. Combining the CDR3 with reference TRBV18 and TRBJ2-2 gives the whole variable domain NAGVMQNPRHLVRRRGQEARLRCSPMKGHSHVYWYRQLPEEGLKFMVYLQKENIIDESGMPKERFSAEFPKEGPSILRIQQVVRGDSAAYFCASSPPGGGQNTGELFFGEGSRLTVL.

This sequence joins TRBV7-8 and TRBJ2-1; tentatively, D is TRBD1 (5 bases). Germline lookup yields CDR1 SGHVS and CDR2 FQNEAQ. The CDR3 covers 14 residues. V lost 2 bases, J lost 4 bases, and 9 bases lay in between. CDR3 loop: CASSLSDSYNEQFF. The CDR3 DNA reads TGTGCCAGCAGCTTAAGTGACAGTTACAATGAGCAGTTCTTC. Using reference TRBV7-8 and TRBJ2-1 for the parts outside the CDR3, the full variable domain is GAGVSQSPRYKVAKRGQDVALRCDPISGHVSLFWYQQALGQGPEFLTYFQNEAQLDKSGLPSDRFFAERPEGSVSTLKIQRTQQEDSAVYLCASSLSDSYNEQFFGPGTRLTVL.

This chain joins TRBV15 and TRBJ1-1; TRBD1 might be the D (5 bases). V lost 4 bases to trimming and J lost 6 bases, with 24 bases between them. Germline V gene data show CDR1 as LNHNV and CDR2 as YYDKDF (reference sequence). The CDR3 is 17 amino acids. The CDR3 reads CATSKTPEGKGFAEAFF. In nucleotides, the CDR3 is TGTGCCACCAGCAAAACTCCGGAGGGGAAAGGCTTCGCTGAAGCTTTCTTT. Full variable domain (rest looked up from reference TRBV15 and TRBJ1-1): DAMVIQNPRYQVTQFGKPVTLSCSQTLNHNVMYWYQQKSSQAPKLLFHYYDKDFNNEADTPDNFQSRRPNTSFCFLDIRSPGLGDTAMYLCATSKTPEGKGFAEAFFGQGTRLTVV.

The chain is built from TRBV14 and TRBJ2-5; 11 bases are shared with TRBD1. The CDR3 consists of 17 residues. CDR1 and CDR2 (germline): SGHDN, FVKESK. The V and J ends lost 1 base and 0 bases, in that order; junction bases with no gene match: 4. The CDR3 DNA reads as TGTGCCAGCAGCCAAGGGACAGGGGGCCTGTACCAAGAGACCCAGTACTTC. Amino acids: CASSQGTGGLYQETQYF.

The CDR3 protein is CASSLGVSTGELFF. CDR3 sequence (DNA): TGTGCCAGCAGCTTGGGTGTGAGCACCGGGGAGCTGTTTTTT. The rearrangement uses TRBV5-6 and TRBJ2-2; D gene ambiguous. Germline CDR1 SGHDT, CDR2 YYEEEE. This CDR3 has 14 amino acids. V lost 0 bases and J lost 4, with 7 bases in between.

Comments on this clone: The junction departs from the called germline gene at one end, perhaps through a read error. V usage is TRBV5-4 and J usage is TRBJ2-1; D ambiguous. Germline CDR1 reads SGHNT; CDR2 reads YYREEE (reference sequence). The CDR3 extends over 13 amino acids. CDR3: CASSLESYYEQFF. The CDR3 nucleotides read TGTGCCAGCAGCTTGGAGTCCTACTATGAGCAGTTCTTC.

This rearrangement joins TRBV10-1 to TRBJ2-3; no clear D. The length of the CDR3 is 16 residues. Trimming shortened V by 2 bases and J by 0 bases, and 12 bases separated the two germline ends. CDR1 is WNHNN and CDR2 is SYGVQD in the germline V gene (reference sequence). The CDR3 region is CASSEQPGTSTDTQYF. The CDR3 DNA reads as TGCGCCAGCAGTGAGCAGCCAGGCACTAGCACAGATACGCAGTATTTT.

The rearrangement uses TRBV5-1 and TRBJ1-4, with D unresolved. V was shortened by 5 bases and J by 3 bases, with 8 bases between the two germline ends. The CDR3 covers 13 residues. Germline V gene sequence: CDR1 SGHRS, CDR2 YFSETQ. In DNA, the CDR3 is TGCGCCAGCAGGGGCAGATCTAATGAAAAACTGTTTTTT. Protein product: CASRGRSNEKLFF.

The rearrangement links TRBV7-9 to TRBJ1-2; D gene unclear. CDR1 and CDR2 from the germline V gene are SEHNR and FQNEAQ (reference sequence). Trimming left V 1 base short and J 2 bases short, with 8 bases between. The CDR3 is 14 amino acids. The CDR3 coding sequence is TGTGCCAGCAGCTTAGTCGGTCGGAACTATGGCTACACCTTC. The encoded protein is CASSLVGRNYGYTF.

This clone was counted once. The gene calls are TRBV9 and TRBJ1-1, with D possibly matching TRBD1 (6 bases). The CDR3 sequence is 14 residues long. V lost 4 bases to trimming and J lost 3 bases, with 13 bases between them. Germline V lookup: CDR1 SGDLS, CDR2 YYNGEE. The CDR3 nucleotides are TGTGCCAGCAGCACGGAAGGACAGTACACTGAAGCTTTCTTT. Translated, it gives CASSTEGQYTEAFF.

V usage is TRBV6-2 or TRBV6-3 and J usage is TRBJ1-6; D gene uncertain. The V gene lost 5 bases and the J gene lost 6 bases, with 11 bases spanning the gap. This CDR3 has 14 residues. Germline lookup yields CDR1 MNHEY and CDR2 SVGEGT. The CDR3 sequence: CASSPTRRNSPLHF. For the CDR3, the DNA is TGTGCCAGCAGTCCGACAAGACGTAATTCACCCCTCCACTTT.

Notes on this clone: The sample holds other DNA sequences that translate to the same CDR3. This rearrangement joins TRBV5-1 to TRBJ2-7, with D maybe TRBD1 (6 bases). Trimming took 0 bases from V and 3 from J, leaving 7 bases between them. The CDR3 consists of 13 residues. Germline assignment: CDR1 SGHRS and CDR2 YFSETQ. The CDR3 reads CASSLEQGYEQYF. The CDR3 nucleotides are TGCGCCAGCAGCTTGGAACAGGGCTACGAGCAGTACTTC. Full variable domain (outside the CDR3, taken from reference TRBV5-1 and TRBJ2-7): KAGVTQTPRYLIKTRGQQVTLSCSPISGHRSVSWYQQTPGQGLQFLFEYFSETQRNKGNFPGRFSGRQFSNSRSEMNVSTLELGDSALYLCASSLEQGYEQYFGPGTRLTVT.

The rearrangement uses TRBV20-1 and TRBJ2-7, with 8 bases aligning to TRBD2. The CDR3 has 14 residues. J gave up 1 base and V 3 bases, and 5 bases lay outside the gene matches. From germline, CDR1 is DFQATT and CDR2 SNEGSKA (reference sequence). CDR3 region: CSASPGGDSYEQYF. The CDR3 bases are TGCAGTGCTAGTCCCGGGGGGGATTCCTACGAGCAGTACTTC.

In regard to this clone: This CDR3 is also generated by other DNA sequences in the sample. This chain joins TRBV14 and TRBJ1-2; possible D gene TRBD1, 5 bases. CDR1 is SGHDN and CDR2 is FVKESK in the germline V gene. The CDR3 is 13 amino acids. Trimming took off 0 bases at V and 3 bases at J, with 5 bases between the two ends. The CDR3 coding sequence is TGTGCCAGCAGCCAAGACAGGGACTATGGCTACACCTTC. It codes for CASSQDRDYGYTF.

The V call is TRBV24-1, the J call TRBJ2-2, with TRBD2 matching over 7 bases. Germline lookup yields CDR1 KGHDR and CDR2 SFDVKD. This CDR3 contains 19 residues. V lost 2 bases and J lost 0; bases outside the gene matches: 11. DNA of the CDR3: TGTGCCACCAGTGATTCCCCTGGAGCGGGGTATTCGAACACCGGGGAGCTGTTTTTT. It translates to CATSDSPGAGYSNTGELFF.

Comments on this clone: Other nucleotide sequences from this sample produce the same CDR3. The chain joins TRBV6-1 to TRBJ1-1, with a possible D match to TRBD1 (5 bases). Between the trimmed V and J ends, which lost 0 bases and 5 bases, there was a span of 7 bases. Germline V gene data show CDR1 as MNHNS and CDR2 as SASEGT. The CDR3 is 13 residues long. CDR3 sequence reads: CASSEARGTEAFF. The CDR3 region has the DNA TGTGCCAGCAGTGAAGCCCGGGGGACTGAAGCTTTCTTT.

Concerning this clone: Its ends do not fully match the called genes, so a read error is possible. CDR3 region: CASSAVAGDTFLDF. DNA for the CDR3: TGTGCCAGCAGCGCCGTAGCCGGGGACACCTTCTTAGATTTT. The rearrangement uses TRBV9 and TRBJ1-3; D possibly corresponds to TRBD1 (6 bases). The CDR3 sequence is 14 residues long. Germline V gene sequence: CDR1 SGDLS, CDR2 YYNGEE.